The present T cell receptor (beta chain) was sequenced within a study of blood T cell repertoires in COVID-19. About the study: Acute and convalescent COVID-19 samples came from the United States, Italy and Spain.

In the authors' methods: For nucleated cells, counts were estimated from reference gene primer amplification. Data came from immunoSEQ multiplex PCR; TCRdb stores just in-frame clones and leaves some out. V and J calls and clone size are those listed in that table; D and trimming were worked out from the DNA. The sample consists of a few hundred thousand clones, nearly 90% of them appearing once. The cohort comprised adults aged about 18 to 90 years residing in approximately 25 US areas. Membership in each cohort depended on participant-reported clinical history. V shed 3 bases, J shed 6 bases, and the junction held 5 bases outside the gene matches. In germline, CDR1 is SGHAT, CDR2 FQNNGV. The CDR3 has 14 amino acids.

The chain carries TRBV11-2 and TRBJ2-3; 8 nucleotides align to TRBD2. Specimen: PBMCs or T cells enriched from blood (not recorded which). The source is a woman under 30 with acute COVID-19. CDR3 bases: TGTGCCAGCAGCTTTAGCGGGAACTCTGATACGCAGTATTTT. Translating gives CASSFSGNSDTQYF.